This TCR beta chain came from a study of immune evolution from preneoplasia to lung adenocarcinoma. On the study more broadly: HLA loss of heterozygosity: about 7% AIS, about 15% MIA, about 31% ADC, none AAH.

Study results and limitations: Later-stage lesions seemingly showed higher T cell density and diversity than normal lung.

Sequencing was performed with immunoSEQ multiplex PCR; in TCRdb, only in-frame clones are kept and a portion is missing. The repertoire holds around 10,000 clones, with 90% as singletons. In the case of this clone: The antigen is unknown.

Per the germline V gene, CDR1 is ENHRY and CDR2 is SYGVKD. The CDR3 totals 15 residues. J was trimmed by 5 bases and V by 7 bases; bases with no gene match: 10. Sequencing used FFPE invasive lung adenocarcinoma tissue. The origin of this receptor is a person aged 65 to 85 with invasive lung adenocarcinoma. J is TRBJ2-7 and V is TRBV10-3, with 11 bases lining up with TRBD1. The CDR3: CAINGQGASRDEQYF. The CDR3 nucleotides read TGTGCCATCAATGGACAGGGGGCCTCTCGCGACGAGCAGTACTTC.